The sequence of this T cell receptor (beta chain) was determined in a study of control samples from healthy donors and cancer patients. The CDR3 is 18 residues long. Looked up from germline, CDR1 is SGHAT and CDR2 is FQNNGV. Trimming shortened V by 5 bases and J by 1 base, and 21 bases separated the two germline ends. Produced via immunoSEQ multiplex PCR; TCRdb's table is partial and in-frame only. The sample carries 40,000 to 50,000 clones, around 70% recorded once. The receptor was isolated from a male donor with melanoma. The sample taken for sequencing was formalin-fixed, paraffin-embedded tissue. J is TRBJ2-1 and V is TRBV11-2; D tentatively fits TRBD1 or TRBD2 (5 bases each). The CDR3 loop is CASSPYSGTSTSYNEQFF. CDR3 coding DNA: TGTGCCAGCAGCCCCTACTCGGGGACCTCTACGTCCTACAATGAGCAGTTCTTC.